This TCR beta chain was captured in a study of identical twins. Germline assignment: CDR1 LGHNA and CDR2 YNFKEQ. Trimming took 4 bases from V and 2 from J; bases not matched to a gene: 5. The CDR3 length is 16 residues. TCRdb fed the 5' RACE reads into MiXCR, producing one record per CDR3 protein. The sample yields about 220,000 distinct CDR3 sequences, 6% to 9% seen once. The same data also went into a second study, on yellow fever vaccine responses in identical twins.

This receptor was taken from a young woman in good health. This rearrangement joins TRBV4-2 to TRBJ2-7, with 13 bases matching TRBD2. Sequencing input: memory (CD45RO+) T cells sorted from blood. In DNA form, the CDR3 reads TGTGCCAGCAGCCTCCGAGGACTAGCGGGAGCCTACGAGCAGTACTTC. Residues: CASSLRGLAGAYEQYF.